The 8 T cell receptor beta chains below were found in one sample sequenced in a study of human T cells and chemical hapten exposure. TCRdb reanalysed the RACE reads using MiXCR and keeps one entry per CDR3 protein. Of about 42,000 distinct CDR3 sequences listed, 8.9% are singletons. The time point is: patch test 2, 6 weeks after DPC sensitization. Described treatment: therapeutic diphenylcyclopropenone sensitization with weekly scalp DPC. Specimen: whole blood, collected in connection with sensitization to the hapten diphenylcyclopropenone (DPC). Receptor source: a woman aged 40-49 years with alopecia areata. Some clones in this sample may be carry-over from other donors' samples.

Ten or more counts support this clonotype. The genes are TRBV4-1 and TRBJ1-2, with D hard to call. Germline CDR1 is MGHRA and CDR2 is YSYEKL. CDR3 length: 16 amino acids. The germline V and J ends were trimmed by 1 base and 3 bases, with 15 bases remaining between them. The CDR3 is CASSQAEGGVHYGYTF. In DNA form, the CDR3 reads TGCGCCAGCAGCCAAGCCGAGGGCGGGGTTCACTATGGCTACACCTTC.

Many counts were recorded for this clonotype. The chain is built from TRBV20-1 and TRBJ1-4; D is ambiguous. In germline, CDR1 is DFQATT, CDR2 SNEGSKA (reference sequence). The V and J ends lost 7 bases and 8 bases respectively, with 14 bases between them. This CDR3 contains 12 residues. This CDR3 is CSVSPVDEKLFF. CDR3 nucleotides: TGCAGTGTCAGTCCCGTGGACGAAAAACTGTTTTTT.

This clonotype has only a few counts. The chain couples TRBV4-2 to TRBJ2-1; 9 nucleotides align to TRBD1. CDR1 is LGHNA, CDR2 YNFKEQ, per germline. Germline trimming cut 0 bases from V and 6 bases from J; bases unmatched to any gene: 3. The CDR3 loop spans 15 amino acids. For the CDR3, the DNA is TGTGCCAGCAGCCAAGATTGGACAGGGGTCAATGAGCAGTTCTTC. Encoded protein: CASSQDWTGVNEQFF.

This clonotype was seen a few times. The CDR3 spells CASSSVGGDNEQFF. In nucleotides, the CDR3 is TGTGCCAGCAGCTCAGTTGGGGGTGACAATGAGCAGTTCTTC. The chain has TRBV7-9 and TRBJ2-1; D may correspond to TRBD1 or TRBD2 (5 bases each). Trimming cost V 4 bases and J 5 bases, with 12 bases left between them. The CDR3 loop spans 14 amino acids. The V gene's germline CDR1 is SEHNR and CDR2 FQNEAQ (reference sequence).

This clonotype was seen ten or more times. This rearrangement joins TRBV3-1 to TRBJ2-4; D could derive from TRBD1 or TRBD2 (5 bases each). V dropped 1 base and J dropped 0 bases, with 7 bases sitting between them. CDR1 is LGHDT and CDR2 is YNNKEL in the germline V gene (reference sequence). This CDR3 contains 15 residues. The CDR3, as DNA: TGTGCCAGCAGCCAAGTAGGGACAGCCAAAAACATTCAGTACTTC. As protein: CASSQVGTAKNIQYF.

This clonotype has a handful of counts. The rearrangement uses TRBV27 and TRBJ1-4; D is unclear. Trimming took 2 bases from V and 7 from J, leaving 8 bases between them. Germline loops: CDR1 MNHEY, CDR2 SMNVEV (reference sequence). The CDR3 extends over 13 amino acids. The CDR3 loop is CASSLKKAEKLFF. In DNA form, the CDR3 reads TGTGCCAGCAGTTTAAAGAAGGCTGAAAAACTGTTTTTT. The whole variable domain, remainder taken from reference TRBV27 and TRBJ1-4, is EAQVTQNPRYLITVTGKKLTVTCSQNMNHEYMSWYRQDPGLGLRQIYYSMNVEVTDKGDVPEGYKVSRKEKRNFPLILESPSPNQTSLYFCASSLKKAEKLFFGSGTQLSVL.

The chain uses TRBV4-1 and TRBJ2-3, with TRBD1 identical over 8 bases. Germline V lookup: CDR1 MGHRA, CDR2 YSYEKL. The CDR3 is 15 residues long. The V gene end was trimmed by 0 bases and the J gene end by 4 bases; junction bases not matched to a gene: 3. For the CDR3, the DNA is TGCGCCAGCAGCCAAGACCAGGGGGCACCAGATACGCAGTATTTT. Its protein is CASSQDQGAPDTQYF.

J is TRBJ2-7 and V is TRBV28; a weak D match, TRBD1 (6 bases). The V gene's germline CDR1 is MDHEN and CDR2 SYDVKM. This CDR3 comprises 11 residues. V was trimmed by 6 bases and J by 9 bases, leaving 12 bases between them. For the CDR3, the DNA is TGTGCCAGCAGGAGGGGGAAGGGGCAGTACTTC. Residues: CASRRGKGQYF. Looking up the rest from reference TRBV28 and TRBJ2-7 gives the full variable domain: DVKVTQSSRYLVKRTGEKVFLECVQDMDHENMFWYRQDPGLGLRLIYFSYDVKMKEKGDIPEGYSVSREKKERFSLILESASTNQTSMYLCASRRGKGQYFGPGTRLTVT.